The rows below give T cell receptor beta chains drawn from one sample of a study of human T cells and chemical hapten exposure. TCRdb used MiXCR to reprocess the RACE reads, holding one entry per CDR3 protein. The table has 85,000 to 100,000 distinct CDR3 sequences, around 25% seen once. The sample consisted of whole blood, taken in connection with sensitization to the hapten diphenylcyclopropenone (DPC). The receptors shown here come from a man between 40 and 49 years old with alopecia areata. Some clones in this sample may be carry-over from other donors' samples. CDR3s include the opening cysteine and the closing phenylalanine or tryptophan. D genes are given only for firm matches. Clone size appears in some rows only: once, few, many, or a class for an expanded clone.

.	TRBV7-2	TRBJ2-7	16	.	CASSLETGRRGYEQYF	TGTGCCAGCAGCTTAGAAACGGGGCGACGAGGTTACGAGCAGTACTTC
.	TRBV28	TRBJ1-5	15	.	CASSPGRGGWQPQHF	TGTGCCAGCAGCCCGGGGAGGGGGGGTTGGCAGCCCCAGCATTTT
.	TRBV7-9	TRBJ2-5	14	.	CASSYTGSQETQYF	TGTGCCAGCAGCTACACAGGGAGTCAAGAGACCCAGTACTTC
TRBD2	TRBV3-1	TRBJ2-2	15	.	CASSPLAGNTGELFF	TGTGCCAGCAGCCCACTAGCGGGTAACACCGGGGAGCTGTTTTTT
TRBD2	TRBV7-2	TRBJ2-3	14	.	CASSLGGGADTQYF	TGTGCCAGCAGCTTAGGTGGGGGGGCAGATACGCAGTATTTT
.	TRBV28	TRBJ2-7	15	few	CASRLTGRSSYEQYF	TGTGCCAGCAGATTAACAGGCAGGAGCTCCTACGAGCAGTACTTC
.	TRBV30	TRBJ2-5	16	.	CAWSRTSGARRETQYF	TGTGCCTGGAGTCGCACTTCAGGGGCTCGGCGAGAGACCCAGTACTTC
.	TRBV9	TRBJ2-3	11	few	CASTPPDTQYF	TGTGCCAGCACCCCCCCAGATACGCAGTATTTT
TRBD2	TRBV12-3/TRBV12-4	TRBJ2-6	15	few	CASSLSGGGANVLTF	TGTGCCAGCAGTTTATCGGGGGGAGGGGCCAACGTCCTGACTTTC
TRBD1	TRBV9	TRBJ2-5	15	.	CASSVSGQGFETQYF	TGTGCCAGCAGCGTATCCGGACAGGGTTTTGAGACCCAGTACTTC
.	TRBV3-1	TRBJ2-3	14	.	CASSQDVVRDTQYF	TGTGCCAGCAGCCAAGATGTGGTTAGAGATACGCAGTATTTT
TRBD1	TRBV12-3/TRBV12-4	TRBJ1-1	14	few	CASSLGTGGTEAFF	TGTGCCAGCAGCCTTGGGACAGGGGGTACTGAAGCTTTCTTT
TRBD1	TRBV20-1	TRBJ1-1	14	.	CSARDTGGNTEAFF	TGCAGTGCTAGAGATACAGGGGGGAACACTGAAGCTTTCTTT
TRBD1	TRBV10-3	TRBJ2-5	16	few	CAISESDRGKSETQYF	TGTGCCATCAGTGAGTCCGACAGGGGGAAGAGTGAGACCCAGTACTTC
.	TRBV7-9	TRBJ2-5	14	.	CASSPVKGLETQYF	TGTGCCAGCAGCCCAGTCAAGGGTCTGGAGACCCAGTACTTC
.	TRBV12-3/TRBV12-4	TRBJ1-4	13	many	CASSLSTNEKLFF	TGTGCCAGCAGTCTATCAACTAATGAAAAACTGTTTTTT
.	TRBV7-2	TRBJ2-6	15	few	CASSFGGLGANVLTF	TGTGCCAGCAGCTTCGGCGGGTTAGGGGCCAACGTCCTGACTTTC
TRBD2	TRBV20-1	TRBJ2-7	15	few	CSAREAGGGAREQYF	TGCAGTGCTAGAGAAGCGGGAGGGGGGGCTCGGGAGCAGTACTTC
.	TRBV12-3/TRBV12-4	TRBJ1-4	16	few	CASSPTAGGSREKLFF	TGTGCCAGCAGCCCTACTGCCGGGGGATCGAGGGAAAAACTGTTTTTT
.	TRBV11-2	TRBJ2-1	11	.	CASKNYNEQFF	TGTGCCAGCAAGAACTACAATGAGCAGTTCTTC
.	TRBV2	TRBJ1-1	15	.	CASSLLPVRETEAFF	TGTGCCAGCAGCCTGCTACCTGTTCGGGAGACTGAAGCTTTCTTT
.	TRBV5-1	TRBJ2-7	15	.	CASSLAPDLTYEQYF	TGCGCCAGCAGCTTGGCCCCGGACTTAACCTACGAGCAGTACTTC